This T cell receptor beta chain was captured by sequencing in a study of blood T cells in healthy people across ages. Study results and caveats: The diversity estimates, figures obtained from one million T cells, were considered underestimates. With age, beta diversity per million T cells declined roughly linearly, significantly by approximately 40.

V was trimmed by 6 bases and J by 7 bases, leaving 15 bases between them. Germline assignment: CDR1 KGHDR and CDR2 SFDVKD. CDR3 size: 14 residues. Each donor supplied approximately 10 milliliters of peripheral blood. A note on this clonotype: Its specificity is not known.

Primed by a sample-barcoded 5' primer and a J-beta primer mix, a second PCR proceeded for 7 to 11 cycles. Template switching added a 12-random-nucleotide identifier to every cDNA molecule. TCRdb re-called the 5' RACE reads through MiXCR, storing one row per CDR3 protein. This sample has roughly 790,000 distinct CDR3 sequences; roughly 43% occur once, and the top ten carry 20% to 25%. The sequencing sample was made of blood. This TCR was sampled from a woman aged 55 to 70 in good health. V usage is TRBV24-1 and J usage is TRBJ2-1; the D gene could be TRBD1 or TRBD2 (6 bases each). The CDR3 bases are TGTGCCACCAGTAGACGGGGGCTATTAAATGAGCAGTTCTTC. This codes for CATSRRGLLNEQFF.